These T cell receptor beta chains were read from a single sample in a study of molecular identifiers for immune sequencing clone quantification. Using its own MiXCR run on the PCR reads, TCRdb lists one record per CDR3 protein. The data hold over 600,000 distinct CDR3 sequences, with nearly 20% observed a single time. Specimen: naive CD8+ T cells from blood, with Jurkat cell RNA spiked in. The receptors originated from a human donor in good health. Some libraries in this study had Jurkat cell RNA spiked in. CDR3s include the opening cysteine and the closing phenylalanine or tryptophan. A D gene is named only where the DNA matches it firmly. Size is omitted from some rows. Given values are once, few, many or a class for expanded clones.

D	J	size	V	DNA	CDR3
.	TRBJ1-4	.	TRBV11-2	TGTGCCAGCAGCTTAGTGGGCTCCAGCTTTCCGAATGAAAAACTGTTTTTT	CASSLVGSSFPNEKLFF
TRBD2	TRBJ2-1	few	TRBV13	TGTGCCAGCAGCTCACTAGCGGGAGACCCTCGAGAGCAGTTCTTC	CASSSLAGDPREQFF
TRBD2	TRBJ2-5	.	TRBV13	TGTGCCAGCAGCCCGACTAGCGGGGGGTCCCAAGAGACCCAGTACTTC	CASSPTSGGSQETQYF
.	TRBJ2-7	many	TRBV11-2	TGTGCCAGCAGCTTAGGTCCAGCCAGGGAGCAGTACTTC	CASSLGPAREQYF
.	TRBJ1-1	.	TRBV28	TGTGCCAGCAGTTTATTGGTACTACAGGGCCACACTGAAGCTTTCTTT	CASSLLVLQGHTEAFF
TRBD1	TRBJ2-7	few	TRBV27	TGTGCCAGCAGTGAACAGGGGGCGCACGAGCAGTACTTC	CASSEQGAHEQYF
.	TRBJ2-5	many	TRBV28	TGTGCCAGCAGTTTTTCGTCGGTAGGAGAGACCCAGTACTTC	CASSFSSVGETQYF
.	TRBJ1-2	few	TRBV6-5	TGTGCCAGCAGTCCCTGGTCAGGGGTAGTTGGAGGCTACACCTTC	CASSPWSGVVGGYTF
TRBD2	TRBJ2-1	many	TRBV6-2/TRBV6-3	TGTGCCAGCAGTTTGACTAGCGGGAGGTTTATTGAGCAGTTCTTC	CASSLTSGRFIEQFF
.	TRBJ2-1	many	TRBV7-8	TGTGCCAGCAGCCCGGCGGCAGGGCCTGAGCAGTTCTTC	CASSPAAGPEQFF
TRBD2	TRBJ2-3	many	TRBV7-9	TGTGCCAGCAGCTTAGCGCGGCGGGAGGGCTTCACAGATACGCAGTATTTT	CASSLARREGFTDTQYF
.	TRBJ1-5	few	TRBV18	TGTGCCAGCTCACCACTTCGGGGGGGGTCTGGCAATCAGCCCCAGCATTTT	CASSPLRGGSGNQPQHF
.	TRBJ1-5	many	TRBV30	TGTGCCTGGAGTAACGGCGGTGGGAGTCAGCCCCAGCATTTT	CAWSNGGGSQPQHF
.	TRBJ2-3	.	TRBV6-2/TRBV6-3	TGTGCCAGCAGTTATTCTTCCCAGCGGTCTAGCACAGATACGCAGTATTTT	CASSYSSQRSSTDTQYF
.	TRBJ1-3	many	TRBV14	TGTGCCAGCAGCCAGGGGTCCATCTCTGGAAACACCATATATTTT	CASSQGSISGNTIYF
.	TRBJ1-6	few	TRBV25-1	TGTGCCAGCAGTGTCTCCTTCCAGGGGTCACCCCTCCACTTT	CASSVSFQGSPLHF
.	TRBJ2-5	many	TRBV7-6	TGTGCCAGCAGCCGAGACGTTACGGGGGCAGAGACCCAGTACTTC	CASSRDVTGAETQYF
.	TRBJ1-1	many	TRBV5-1	TGCGCCAGCATTGACAGTTCTAGCACTGAAGCTTTCTTT	CASIDSSSTEAFF
.	TRBJ2-7	.	TRBV6-1	TGTGCCAGCAGTGAAGTGAGAGAAACCTACGAGCGGTACTTC	CASSEVRETYERYF
.	TRBJ2-7	.	TRBV6-5	TGTGCCAGCAGTCCGACCGGGACCGCTACCTACGAGCAGTACTTC	CASSPTGTATYEQYF
.	TRBJ1-2	.	TRBV12-3/TRBV12-4	TGTGCCAGCAGTTTAGTGGACTGGGGCTACACCTTC	CASSLVDWGYTF
.	TRBJ1-1	.	TRBV5-1	TGCGCCAGCAGCTCCACGACAGATTCGGGACACATGAACACTGAAGCTTTCTTT	CASSSTTDSGHMNTEAFF
.	TRBJ1-1	many	TRBV9	TGTGCCAGCCTCCGAATTTTTTCGACAGAATCCGAAATGAACACTGAAGCTTTCTTT	CASLRIFSTESEMNTEAFF
.	TRBJ1-2	few	TRBV5-1	TGCGCCAGCAGCTCTGACTCCGCTGGCTACACCTTC	CASSSDSAGYTF
TRBD1	TRBJ1-5	many	TRBV14	TGTGCCAGCAGCCACCGGGACAGGGTGAAAAATCAGCCCCAGCATTTT	CASSHRDRVKNQPQHF
TRBD1	TRBJ1-1	few	TRBV5-1	TGCGCCAGCAGAGATCAGGGGGCTGAAGCTTTCTTT	CASRDQGAEAFF
.	TRBJ2-2	many	TRBV30	TGTGCCTGGAGTGTACGGTGGGGAAATAGGGATACCGGGGAGCTGTTTTTT	CAWSVRWGNRDTGELFF
.	TRBJ2-6	.	TRBV7-9	TGTGCCAGCAGCTTATTCGGGGCGATGGGATCTGGGGCCAACGTCCTGACTTTC	CASSLFGAMGSGANVLTF
.	TRBJ2-7	many	TRBV6-5	TGTGCCAGCAGTTACTTAAACGCCGGGGGATACGAGCAGTACTTC	CASSYLNAGGYEQYF
.	TRBJ2-7	many	TRBV4-1	TGCGCCAGCAGCCAAGAACCGGTCACTTACTCCTACGAGCAGTACTTC	CASSQEPVTYSYEQYF
.	TRBJ1-1	.	TRBV6-4	TGTGCCAGCAGCAGGGGTATGGACACTGAAGCTTTCTTT	CASSRGMDTEAFF
TRBD2	TRBJ2-3	many	TRBV27	TGTGCCAGCAGTTTAGTAGCGGGGGTAGGCACAGATACGCAGTATTTT	CASSLVAGVGTDTQYF
.	TRBJ1-1	many	TRBV27	TGTGCCAGCAGTTGGAATGGGGGCACAGAAGCTTTCTTT	CASSWNGGTEAFF
TRBD2	TRBJ2-1	.	TRBV30	TGTGCCTGGAGGAGGACTAGCGGAACCTACAATGAGCAGTTCTTC	CAWRRTSGTYNEQFF
.	TRBJ2-2	.	TRBV12-3/TRBV12-4	TGTGCCAGCAGTTTAATTGTCTCCGGGGAGCTGTTTTTT	CASSLIVSGELFF
.	TRBJ1-5	many	TRBV2	TGTGCCAGCAGTACGACAGTAGATAGCAATCAGCCCCAGCATTTT	CASSTTVDSNQPQHF
TRBD1	TRBJ2-7	.	TRBV6-5	TGTGCCAGCAGTTCCGGACAGGGGGACGAGCAGTGCTTC	CASSSGQGDEQCF
.	TRBJ2-5	.	TRBV7-2	TGTGCCAGCAGCCTCGGGAGCCAGTACCAAGAGACCCAGTACTTC	CASSLGSQYQETQYF
TRBD2	TRBJ2-7	.	TRBV30	TGTGCCTTGGAGCCTAGCGGGGTTTCCTACGAGCAGTACTTC	CALEPSGVSYEQYF
.	TRBJ1-1	many	TRBV5-4	TGTGCCAGCAGCTCTTTGTCGAACACTGAAGCTTTCTTT	CASSSLSNTEAFF